This TCR beta chain emerged from a study of vaccination effects on CD4 cells after COVID-19. This clone has just one count. Antigen specificity is unknown. This table comes from immunoSEQ multiplex PCR, and its TCRdb copy is limited to in-frame clones, with some not included. The sample records 10,000 to 15,000 clones, about 72% being singletons. Trimming removed 4 bases at V and 2 bases at J, with 12 bases between. The CDR3 is made up of 14 amino acids. CDR1 and CDR2 (germline): SGHAT, FQNNGV. Antigen-specific CD4+ T cells were expanded (with viral peptide pools) by the ViraFEST assay ahead of sequencing. Investigators separated out CD4+ T cells once more than nine days of culture had passed. Participants received two doses of either the BNT162b2 or mRNA-1273 vaccine.

Sequenced here: CD4+ T cells from PBMCs cultured with SARS-CoV-2 spike peptides, sampled after COVID-19 vaccination. The V and J genes are TRBV11-2 and TRBJ2-7; weak D call: TRBD1 (5 bases). The clonotype was recovered from a human donor who received a COVID-19 vaccine. The CDR3: CASSYTGQPYEQYF. In nucleotides, the CDR3 is TGTGCCAGCAGCTATACAGGACAACCCTACGAGCAGTACTTC.